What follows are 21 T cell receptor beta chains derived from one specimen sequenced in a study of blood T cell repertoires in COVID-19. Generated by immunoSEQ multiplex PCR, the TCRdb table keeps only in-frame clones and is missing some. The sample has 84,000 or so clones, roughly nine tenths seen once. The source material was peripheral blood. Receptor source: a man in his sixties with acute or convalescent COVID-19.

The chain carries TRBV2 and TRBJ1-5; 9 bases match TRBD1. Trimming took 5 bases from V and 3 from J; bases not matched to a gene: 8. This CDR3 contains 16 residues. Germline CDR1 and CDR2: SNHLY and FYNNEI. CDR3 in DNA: TGTGCCAGCAGTTTGGGACAGGGATTCTACAATCAGCCCCAGCATTTT. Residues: CASSLGQGFYNQPQHF. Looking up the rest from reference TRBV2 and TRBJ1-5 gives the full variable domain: EPEVTQTPSHQVTQMGQEVILRCVPISNHLYFYWYRQILGQKVEFLVSFYNNEISEKSEIFDDQFSVERPDGSNFTLKIRSTKLEDSAMYFCASSLGQGFYNQPQHFGDGTRLSIL.

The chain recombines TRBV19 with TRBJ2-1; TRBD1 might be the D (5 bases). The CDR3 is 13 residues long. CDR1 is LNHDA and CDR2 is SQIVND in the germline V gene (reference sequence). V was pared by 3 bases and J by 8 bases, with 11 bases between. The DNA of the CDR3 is TGTGCCAGTAGTATTTCGAGCAGGGATGAGCAGTTCTTC. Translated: CASSISSRDEQFF.

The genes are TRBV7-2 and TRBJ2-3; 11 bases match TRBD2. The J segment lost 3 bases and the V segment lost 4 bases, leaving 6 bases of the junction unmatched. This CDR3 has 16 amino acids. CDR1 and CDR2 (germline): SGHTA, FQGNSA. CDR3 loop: CASSSLAGGSTDTQYF. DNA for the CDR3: TGTGCCAGCAGCTCATTAGCGGGGGGGTCAACAGATACGCAGTATTTT.

In DNA, the CDR3 is TGCGCCAGCAGTCTGGACTCAGCTAATTCACCCCTCCACTTT. Its protein product is CASSLDSANSPLHF. The chain links TRBV5-1 to TRBJ1-6; D unresolved. The CDR3 spans 14 residues. The germline V and J ends were trimmed by 5 bases and 6 bases, with 12 bases remaining between them. CDR1 is SGHRS, CDR2 YFSETQ, per germline.

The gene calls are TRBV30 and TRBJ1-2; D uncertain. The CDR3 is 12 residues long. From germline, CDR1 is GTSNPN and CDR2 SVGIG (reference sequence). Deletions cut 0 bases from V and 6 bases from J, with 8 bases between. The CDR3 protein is CAWSVKSDGYTF. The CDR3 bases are TGTGCCTGGAGTGTTAAATCTGATGGCTACACCTTC. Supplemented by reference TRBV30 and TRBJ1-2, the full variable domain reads SQTIHQWPATLVQPVGSPLSLECTVEGTSNPNLYWYRQAAGRGLQLLFYSVGIGQISSEVPQNLSASRPQDRQFILSSKKLLLSDSGFYLCAWSVKSDGYTFGSGTRLTVV.

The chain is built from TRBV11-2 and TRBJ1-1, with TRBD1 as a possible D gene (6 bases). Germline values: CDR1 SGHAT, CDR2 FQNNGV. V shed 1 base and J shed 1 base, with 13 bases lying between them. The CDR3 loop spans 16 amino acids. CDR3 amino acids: CASSLGTANTNTEAFF. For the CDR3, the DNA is TGTGCCAGCAGCTTAGGGACAGCGAACACGAACACTGAAGCTTTCTTT.

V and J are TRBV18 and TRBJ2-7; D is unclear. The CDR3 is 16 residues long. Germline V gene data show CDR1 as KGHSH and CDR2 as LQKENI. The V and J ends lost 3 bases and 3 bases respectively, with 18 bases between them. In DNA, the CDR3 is TGTGCCAGCTCACCGAACCGTCCTCCCGTCGGCTACGAGCAGTACTTC. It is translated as CASSPNRPPVGYEQYF.

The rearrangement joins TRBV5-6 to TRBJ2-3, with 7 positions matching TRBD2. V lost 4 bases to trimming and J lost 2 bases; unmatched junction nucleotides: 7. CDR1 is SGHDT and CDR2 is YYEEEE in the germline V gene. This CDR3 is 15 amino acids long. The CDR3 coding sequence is TGTGCCAGCAGCCCTATGGGGGGGTCCACAGATACGCAGTATTTT. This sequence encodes CASSPMGGSTDTQYF.

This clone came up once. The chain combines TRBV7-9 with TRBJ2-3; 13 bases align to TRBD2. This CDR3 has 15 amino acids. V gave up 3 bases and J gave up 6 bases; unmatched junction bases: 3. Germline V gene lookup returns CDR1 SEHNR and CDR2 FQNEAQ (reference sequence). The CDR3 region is CASSFTSGGVDTQYF. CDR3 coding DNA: TGTGCCAGCAGCTTCACTAGCGGGGGGGTGGATACGCAGTATTTT.

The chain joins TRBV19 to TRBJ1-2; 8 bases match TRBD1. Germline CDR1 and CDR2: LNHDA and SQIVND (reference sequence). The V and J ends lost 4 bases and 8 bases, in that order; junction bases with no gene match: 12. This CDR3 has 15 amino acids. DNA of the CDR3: TGTGCCAGTAGTAGCCCGGGCGGGCAGGGGGCCGGCTACACCTTC. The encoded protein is CASSSPGGQGAGYTF.

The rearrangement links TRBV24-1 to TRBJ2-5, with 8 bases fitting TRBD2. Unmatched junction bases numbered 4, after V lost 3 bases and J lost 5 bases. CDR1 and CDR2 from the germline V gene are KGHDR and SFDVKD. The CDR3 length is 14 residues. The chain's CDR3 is CATSDPSSGETQYF. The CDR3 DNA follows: TGTGCCACCAGTGATCCATCTAGCGGGGAGACCCAGTACTTC.

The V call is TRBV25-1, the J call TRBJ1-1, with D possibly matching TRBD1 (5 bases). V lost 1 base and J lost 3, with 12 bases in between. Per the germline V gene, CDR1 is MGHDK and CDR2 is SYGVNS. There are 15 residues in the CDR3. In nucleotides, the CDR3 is TGTGCCAGCAGTGAATTTGGCAGGGCCCACACTGAAGCTTTCTTT. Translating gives CASSEFGRAHTEAFF.

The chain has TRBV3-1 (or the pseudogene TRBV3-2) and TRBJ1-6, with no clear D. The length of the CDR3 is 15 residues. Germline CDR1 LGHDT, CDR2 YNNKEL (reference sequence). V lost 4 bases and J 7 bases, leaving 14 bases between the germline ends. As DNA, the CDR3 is TGTGCCAGCAGCCCTACTAGAGCGCCAAATTCACCCCTCCACTTT. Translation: CASSPTRAPNSPLHF.

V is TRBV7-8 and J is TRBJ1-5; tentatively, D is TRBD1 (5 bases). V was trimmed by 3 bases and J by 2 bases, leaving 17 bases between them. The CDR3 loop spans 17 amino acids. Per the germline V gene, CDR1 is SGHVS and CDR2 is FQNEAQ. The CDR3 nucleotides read TGTGCCAGCAGCTTCTCCGGCCCGGGGGTCGGCAATCAGCCCCAGCATTTT. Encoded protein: CASSFSGPGVGNQPQHF.

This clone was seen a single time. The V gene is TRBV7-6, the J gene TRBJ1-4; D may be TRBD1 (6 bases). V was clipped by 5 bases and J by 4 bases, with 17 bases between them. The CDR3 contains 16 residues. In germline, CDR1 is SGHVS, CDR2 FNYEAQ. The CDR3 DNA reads TGTGCCAGCAGCCATAAACAGGGTCGTAATAATGAAAAACTGTTTTTT. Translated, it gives CASSHKQGRNNEKLFF. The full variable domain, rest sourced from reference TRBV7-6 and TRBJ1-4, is GAGVSQSPRYKVTKRGQDVALRCDPISGHVSLYWYRQALGQGPEFLTYFNYEAQQDKSGLPNDRFSAERPEGSISTLTIQRTEQRDSAMYRCASSHKQGRNNEKLFFGSGTQLSVL.

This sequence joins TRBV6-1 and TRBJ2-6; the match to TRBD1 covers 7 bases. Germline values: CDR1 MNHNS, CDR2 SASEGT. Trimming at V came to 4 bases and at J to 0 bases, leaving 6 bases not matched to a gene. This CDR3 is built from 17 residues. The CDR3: CASSGRDSVSGANVLTF. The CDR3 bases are TGTGCCAGCAGTGGCCGGGACAGCGTCTCTGGGGCCAACGTCCTGACTTTC.

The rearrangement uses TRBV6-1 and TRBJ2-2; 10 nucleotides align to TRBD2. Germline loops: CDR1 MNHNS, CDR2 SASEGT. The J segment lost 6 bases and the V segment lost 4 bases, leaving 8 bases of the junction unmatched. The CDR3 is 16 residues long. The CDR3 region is CASSVASGGRSGELFF. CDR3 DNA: TGTGCCAGCAGTGTAGCTAGCGGGGGTCGATCCGGGGAGCTGTTTTTT.

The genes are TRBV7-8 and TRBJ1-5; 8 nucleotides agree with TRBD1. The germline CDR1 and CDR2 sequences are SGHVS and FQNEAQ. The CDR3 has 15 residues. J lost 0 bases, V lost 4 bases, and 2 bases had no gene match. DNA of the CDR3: TGTGCCAGCAGCTCGGACAGGGTTAGCAATCAGCCCCAGCATTTT. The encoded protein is CASSSDRVSNQPQHF.

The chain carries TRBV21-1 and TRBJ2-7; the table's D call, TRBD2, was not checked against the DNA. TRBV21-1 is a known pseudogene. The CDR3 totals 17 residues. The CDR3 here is CASSKGSPAGATYEQYF. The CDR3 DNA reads TGTGCCAGCAGCAAAGGGAGCCCAGCGGGGGCGACCTACGAGCAGTACTTC.

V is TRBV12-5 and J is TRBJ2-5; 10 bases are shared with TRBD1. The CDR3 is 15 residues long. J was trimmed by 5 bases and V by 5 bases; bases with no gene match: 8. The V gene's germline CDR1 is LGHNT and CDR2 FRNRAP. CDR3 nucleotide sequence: TGTGCTAGTGGTATCCCGACAGGGGGCAGCGAGACCCAGTACTTC. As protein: CASGIPTGGSETQYF. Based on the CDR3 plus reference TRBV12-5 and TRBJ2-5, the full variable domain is DARVTQTPRHKVTEMGQEVTMRCQPILGHNTVFWYRQTMMQGLELLAYFRNRAPLDDSGMPKDRFSAEMPDATLATLKIQPSEPRDSAVYFCASGIPTGGSETQYFGPGTRLLVL.

The CDR3 DNA reads TGTGCCAGCAGCCATCCGGGAGCTCAAGAGACCCAGTACTTC. Translation gives CASSHPGAQETQYF. The chain joins TRBV3-1 (or the pseudogene TRBV3-2) to TRBJ2-5; perhaps TRBD2 as D (6 bases). CDR3 length equals 14 residues. Germline V CDR1 and CDR2: LGHDT, YNNKEL (reference sequence). The V end lost 3 bases, the J end lost 2 bases, and 10 bases lay between the germline ends.